This T cell receptor (beta chain) emerged from a study of blood T cell repertoires in COVID-19. Assay: immunoSEQ multiplex PCR; the TCRdb copy retains only in-frame clones and omits some. The sample shows about 28,000 clones, 85% to 95% of them seen only once. Germline V gene lookup returns CDR1 MDHEN and CDR2 SYDVKM. The J segment lost 3 bases and the V segment lost 7 bases, leaving 5 bases of the junction unmatched. This CDR3 region has 15 residues. The chain carries TRBV28 and TRBJ2-7, with 14 bases lining up with TRBD2. The sample taken for sequencing was peripheral blood. This TCR was sampled from a woman in her 70s with COVID-19, enrolled during active disease. DNA of the CDR3: TGTGCCAGCACCCTGGGACTAGCGGGAGTCTACGAGCAGTACTTC. Translated: CASTLGLAGVYEQYF.